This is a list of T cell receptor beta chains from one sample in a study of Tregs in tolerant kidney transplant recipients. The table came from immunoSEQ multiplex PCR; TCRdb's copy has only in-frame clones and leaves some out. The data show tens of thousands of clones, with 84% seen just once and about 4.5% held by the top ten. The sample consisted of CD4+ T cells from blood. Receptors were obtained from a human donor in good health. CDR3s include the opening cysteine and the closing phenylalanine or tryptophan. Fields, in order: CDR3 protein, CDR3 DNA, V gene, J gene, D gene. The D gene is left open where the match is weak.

CDR3: CASSVTGDRSYNEQFF; DNA: TGTGCCAGCAGCGTAACTGGGGACAGGTCCTACAATGAGCAGTTCTTC; V: TRBV5-4; J: TRBJ2-1; D: TRBD1
CDR3: CASSLARAGQWFF; DNA: TGTGCCAGCAGCTTAGCCCGAGCGGGGCAATGGTTCTTC; V: TRBV7-9; J: TRBJ2-1; D: TRBD2
CDR3: CSPRMGVTQYF; DNA: TGCAGTCCCCGAATGGGAGTGACCCAGTACTTC; V: TRBV20-1; J: TRBJ2-5; D: .
CDR3: CASSIGHSTDTQYF; DNA: TGTGCCAGTAGTATAGGACATAGCACAGATACGCAGTATTTT; V: TRBV19; J: TRBJ2-3; D: .
CDR3: CASSSQPQETQYF; DNA: TGTGCCAGCAGCTCGCAGCCTCAAGAGACCCAGTACTTC; V: TRBV7-3; J: TRBJ2-5; D: .
CDR3: CASSYVTGGRKTQYF; DNA: TGTGCCAGCAGTTATGTCACAGGGGGACGAAAGACCCAGTACTTC; V: TRBV27; J: TRBJ2-5; D: TRBD1
CDR3: CASSPQISGANVLTF; DNA: TGTGCCAGCAGCCCTCAGATCTCGGGGGCCAACGTCCTGACTTTC; V: TRBV7-2; J: TRBJ2-6; D: .
CDR3: CASTRGRLDEQYF; DNA: TGTGCCAGCACCCGCGGGAGGCTGGACGAGCAGTACTTC; V: TRBV6-5; J: TRBJ2-7; D: TRBD2
CDR3: CASSLFGTANTEAFF; DNA: TGCGCCAGCAGCTTGTTCGGGACAGCGAACACTGAAGCTTTCTTT; V: TRBV5-1; J: TRBJ1-1; D: TRBD1
CDR3: CAWSRGGGLTGELFF; DNA: TGTGCCTGGAGTCGCGGGGGAGGTCTCACCGGGGAGCTGTTTTTT; V: TRBV30; J: TRBJ2-2; D: TRBD2
CDR3: CASSASAQGDEQYF; DNA: TGTGCCAGCAGCGCTTCTGCACAGGGGGACGAGCAGTACTTC; V: TRBV9; J: TRBJ2-7; D: TRBD1
CDR3: CASSRIQAPGANVLTF; DNA: TGTGCCAGCAGCCGGATACAGGCTCCGGGGGCCAACGTCCTGACTTTC; V: TRBV7-6; J: TRBJ2-6; D: .
CDR3: CASHLMNTEAFF; DNA: TGTGCCAGCCACCTAATGAACACTGAAGCTTTCTTT; V: TRBV6-6; J: TRBJ1-1; D: .
CDR3: CASSFPSGGYEQYF; DNA: TGTGCCAGCAGCTTTCCTAGCGGGGGTTACGAGCAGTACTTC; V: TRBV7-8; J: TRBJ2-7; D: TRBD2
CDR3: CATGSAESGTDTQYF; DNA: TGTGCCACCGGGTCAGCGGAGTCGGGCACAGATACGCAGTATTTT; V: TRBV25-1; J: TRBJ2-3; D: .
CDR3: CSTQTGSDTEAFF; DNA: TGCAGCACTCAGACAGGTAGCGACACTGAAGCTTTCTTT; V: TRBV29-1; J: TRBJ1-1; D: .